Listed below are T cell receptor beta chains from one sample, sequenced in a study of a mutant IDH1 vaccine in newly diagnosed glioma. Antigens of these TCRs are unknown. Here immunoSEQ multiplex PCR was the method, and the copy in TCRdb shows in-frame clones only, minus some. The sample includes approximately 56,000 clones, less than 80% seen only once; the top ten take over 4.5%. Sequenced material: PBMCs, taken from a glioma patient whose treatment included an IDH1 peptide vaccine. The receptors derive from a man aged 50 to 59 with glioma. The CDR3 runs from the conserved cysteine through the conserved F or W.

>TRBV7-9
CASSLPEGGATNEKLFF
>TRBV27
CASSFGGRQGIPYEQYF
>TRBV7-9
CASSLGAQGLAKNIQYF
>TRBV9
CASSVPSGLEQYF
>TRBV5-4
CASSLGDRAEQYF
>TRBV27
CASSFFRGKNEQFF
>TRBV2
CASTLRVFNSPLHF
>TRBV10-3
CAISVTGAEAFF
>TRBV7-9
CASSLASAGETQYF
>TRBV29-1
CSVGQGAVQEQFF
>TRBV5-1
CASSPGPQEETQYF
>TRBV7-9
CASSVTDQAFF
>TRBV4-2
CASSHRGSNQPQHF
>TRBV5-1
CASSLRDRWEAFF
>TRBV9
CASSVSRDNEKLFF
>TRBV30
CAWSLQGGNTEAFF
>TRBV15
CATSRWTGKGEKLFF
>TRBV11-3
CASSLRGGTGELFF
>TRBV4-3
CASSQDRSEQFF
>TRBV30
CAWSVRAYGYTF
>TRBV6-6
CASSWGQGGSSPLHF
>TRBV14
CASSKGQSNTEAFF
>TRBV5-1
CASSLALGTIPGELFF
>TRBV6-6
CASSYSRDEQYF
>TRBV4-1
CASTLAGGGEQFF
>TRBV20-1
CSAPGGTEAFF
>TRBV18
CASSGTGDEQYF
>TRBV7-2
CASSPKGTGGIFGYGYTF
>TRBV15
CATSSLTGGRQPQHF
>TRBV9
CASSPTQGVSSPLHF
>TRBV6-5
CASRGADGYTF
>TRBV18
CASSPQTGNTEAFF
>TRBV11-2
CASSRGQGALGYTF
>TRBV5-1
CASSLGQGEWFF
>TRBV25-1
CASSESRRLETQYF
>TRBV7-9
CASSWDGETYEQYF
>TRBV4-2
CASSIRTSEGSEQYF
>TRBV20-1
CSGGADGYTF
>TRBV18
CASSPGTGLGQPQHF
>TRBV30
CAWSVVGRSGNTIYF
>TRBV5-1
CASSLASGDGYTF
>TRBV20-1
CSARDQGTETF
>TRBV4-1
CASSREGVVSGANVLTF
>TRBV9
CASSFRGTDTQYF
>TRBV5-6
CASSFGTGSYGSPLHF
>TRBV2
CASSVRQVYLNTEAFF
>TRBV21-1
CASSKWAAGLNTEAFF
>TRBV5-1
CASSAGTSGYNEQFF